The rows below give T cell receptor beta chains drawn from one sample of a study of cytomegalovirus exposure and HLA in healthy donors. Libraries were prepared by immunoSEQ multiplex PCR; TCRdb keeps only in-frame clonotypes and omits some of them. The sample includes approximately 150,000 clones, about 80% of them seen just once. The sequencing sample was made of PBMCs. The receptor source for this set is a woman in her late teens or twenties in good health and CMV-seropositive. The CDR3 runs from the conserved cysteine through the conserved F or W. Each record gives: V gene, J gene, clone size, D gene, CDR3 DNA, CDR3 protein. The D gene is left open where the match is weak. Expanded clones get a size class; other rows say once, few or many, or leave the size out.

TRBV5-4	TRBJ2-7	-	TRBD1	TGTGCCAGCAGCCCGGGACAGGGCACCGAGCAGTACTTC	CASSPGQGTEQYF
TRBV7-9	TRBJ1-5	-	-	TGTGCCAGCAGCCCCGAGGGGAGGGGCGGCTCTCAGCCCCAGCATTTT	CASSPEGRGGSQPQHF
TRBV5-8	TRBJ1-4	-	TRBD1	TGTGCCAGCAGTTTTGGACAGGGGCGGGTGAAACTGTTTTTT	CASSFGQGRVKLFF
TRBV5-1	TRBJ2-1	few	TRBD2	TGCGCCAGCAGTGTCGGGACTAGCGGGGGCAATGAGCAGTTCTTC	CASSVGTSGGNEQFF
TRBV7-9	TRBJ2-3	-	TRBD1	TGTGCCAGCGGATTCCCTGACAGGGCGGCGCAGTATTTT	CASGFPDRAAQYF
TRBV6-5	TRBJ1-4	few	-	TGTGCCAGCAGCGCGGCGGGGCCTAATGAAAAACTGTTTTTT	CASSAAGPNEKLFF
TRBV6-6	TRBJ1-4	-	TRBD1	TGTGCCAGCAGGCGGACAGGGGCAACTAATGAAAAACTGTTTTTT	CASRRTGATNEKLFF
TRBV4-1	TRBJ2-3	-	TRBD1	TGCGCCAGCAGCCAGGGGACAGGGGTTGGCACAGATACGCAGTATTTT	CASSQGTGVGTDTQYF
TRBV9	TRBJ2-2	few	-	TGTGCCAGCAGCGTAGGGCACGCAAGAGGGACCGGGGAGCTGTTTTTT	CASSVGHARGTGELFF
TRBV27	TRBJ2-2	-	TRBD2	TGTGCCAGCAGCTCTCGGGGGGGGATAGATGCCGGGGAGCTGTTTTTT	CASSSRGGIDAGELFF
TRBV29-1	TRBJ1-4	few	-	TGCAGCGTTCACCCGACAGGAGTTAATGAAAAACTGTTTTTT	CSVHPTGVNEKLFF
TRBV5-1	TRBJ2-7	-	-	TGCGCCAGCAGCGCGGACAGCTACGAGCAGTACTTC	CASSADSYEQYF
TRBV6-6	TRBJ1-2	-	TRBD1	TGTGCCAGCAGTCGCCCCACGGGACAGGGCTATGGCTACACCTTC	CASSRPTGQGYGYTF
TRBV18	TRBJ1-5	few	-	TGTGCCAGCTCACCAGCGTTGGGGGCAAATGGGTATAGCAATCAGCCCCAGCATTTT	CASSPALGANGYSNQPQHF
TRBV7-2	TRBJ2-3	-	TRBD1	TGTGCCAGCAGCTTAGACAGGGGAAACACAGATACGCAGTATTTT	CASSLDRGNTDTQYF
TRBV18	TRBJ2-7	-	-	TGTGCCAGCTCACCCAGGGGAACCTACGAGCAGTACTTC	CASSPRGTYEQYF
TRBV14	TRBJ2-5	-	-	TGTGCCAGCAGCCAAGGCACCAGGGGCGGTGGGCAAGAGACCCAGTACTTC	CASSQGTRGGGQETQYF
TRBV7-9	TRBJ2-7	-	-	TGTGCCAGCAGCCTGGGGGCAGTGAACACCTACGAGCAGTACTTC	CASSLGAVNTYEQYF
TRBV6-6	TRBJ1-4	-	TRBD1	TGTGCCAGCAGTTACGGGCAGGGGGATAATGAAAAACTGTTTTTT	CASSYGQGDNEKLFF
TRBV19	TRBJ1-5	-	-	TGTGCCAGTAGTATTGGAGGCCAGCCCCAGCATTTT	CASSIGGQPQHF
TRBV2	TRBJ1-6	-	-	TGTGCCAGCAGTGATTACAGGTCTGATTCACCCCTCCACTTT	CASSDYRSDSPLHF
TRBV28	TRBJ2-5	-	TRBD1	TGTGCCACCATGGGACAGGGATTCTTGGAGACCCAGTACTTC	CATMGQGFLETQYF
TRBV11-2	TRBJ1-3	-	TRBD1	TGTGCCAGCAGCTACGGACAGGGTTTGGGTGGAAACACCATATATTTT	CASSYGQGLGGNTIYF
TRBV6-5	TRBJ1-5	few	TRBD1	TGTGCCAGCAGTTACTCGACAGGGGGAGGTCAGCCCCAGCATTTT	CASSYSTGGGQPQHF
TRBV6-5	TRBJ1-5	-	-	TGTGCCAGCCAGGGGACTAGCAATCAGCCCCAGCATTTT	CASQGTSNQPQHF
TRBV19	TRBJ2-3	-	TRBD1	TGTGCCAGTAGCGGGCCCTGGACAGGGGCGACTCCCACAGATACGCAGTATTTT	CASSGPWTGATPTDTQYF
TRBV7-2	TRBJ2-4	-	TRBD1	TGTGCCAGCAGCGAGGGACAGGGCGAAAACATTCAGTACTTC	CASSEGQGENIQYF
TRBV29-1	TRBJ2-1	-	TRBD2	TGCAGCGTCGCCTTCCTAGGTGGTAGCGGGGGGCAGGCGAATGAGCAGTTCTTC	CSVAFLGGSGGQANEQFF
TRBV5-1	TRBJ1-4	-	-	TGCGCCAGCAAAGAAGGCGGAAATGAAAAACTGTTTTTT	CASKEGGNEKLFF
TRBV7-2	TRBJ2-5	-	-	TGTGCCAGCAGCCAGGAGGGGCGGGGCCAAGAGACCCAGTACTTC	CASSQEGRGQETQYF
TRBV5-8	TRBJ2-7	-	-	TGTGCCAGCATTCGACCCGGACAGAAGAGCTCCTACGAGCAGTACTTC	CASIRPGQKSSYEQYF
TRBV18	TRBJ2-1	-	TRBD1	TGTGCCAGCTCTGTCGACAGGGCCAATGAGCAGTTCTTC	CASSVDRANEQFF
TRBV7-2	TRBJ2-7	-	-	TGTGCCAGCAGCCGGAGAGTAGGACAGCCCAACTCCTACGAGCAGTACTTC	CASSRRVGQPNSYEQYF
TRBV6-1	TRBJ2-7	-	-	TGTGCCAGCAGCTCTGGGCCATTCGGCTCCGAGCAGTACTTC	CASSSGPFGSEQYF
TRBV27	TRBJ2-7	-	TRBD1	TGTGCCAGCATCCCCCCCCCGGACAGGGGAGAGGGCTACGAGCAGTACTTC	CASIPPPDRGEGYEQYF
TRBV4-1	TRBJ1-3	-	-	TGCGCCAGCAGCCAAGGCACGGGGAAGACCATATATTTT	CASSQGTGKTIYF
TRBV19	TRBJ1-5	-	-	TGTGCCAGTAGTAATGAGGGATTGAATCAGCCCCAGCATTTT	CASSNEGLNQPQHF
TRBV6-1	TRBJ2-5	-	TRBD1	TGTGCCAGCAGCGAAACAGGGGGAGGACAAGAGACCCAGTACTTC	CASSETGGGQETQYF
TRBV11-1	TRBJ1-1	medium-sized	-	TGTGCCAGCAGCTTAGCGCGATTCGATACTGAAGCTTTCTTT	CASSLARFDTEAFF
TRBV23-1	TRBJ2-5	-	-	TGCGCCAGCAGTCAGTCGGCAGGGTTTTTAGAGACCCAGTACTTC	CASSQSAGFLETQYF
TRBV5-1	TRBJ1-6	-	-	TGCGCCAGCAGCCAGAGGACGGGAAATTCACCCCTCCACTTT	CASSQRTGNSPLHF
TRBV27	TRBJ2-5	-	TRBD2	TGTGCCAGCAGTTTATCCGGGGGGGAGACCCAGTACTTC	CASSLSGGETQYF
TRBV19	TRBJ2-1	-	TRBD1	TGTGCCAGTGTCCACAGGGGGATTACGGATGAGCAGTTCTTC	CASVHRGITDEQFF
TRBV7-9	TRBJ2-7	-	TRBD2	TGTTCCAGCAGCTTATTGGCGGGGGGACGCTCCTACGAGCAGTACTTC	CSSSLLAGGRSYEQYF
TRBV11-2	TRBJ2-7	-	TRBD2	TGTGCCAGCAGCTTTTCGTCTAGCGGAGCCTACGAGCAGTACTTC	CASSFSSSGAYEQYF
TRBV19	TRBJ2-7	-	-	TGTGCCAGTAGTATAGATCCCCCGGGGGAGCAGTACTTC	CASSIDPPGEQYF
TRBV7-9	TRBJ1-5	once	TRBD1	TGTGCCAGCAGCCCCGACAGGGAACGCAATCAGCCCCAGCATTTT	CASSPDRERNQPQHF
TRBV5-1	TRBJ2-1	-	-	TGCGCCAGCAGCTTGGACGGGGCAGGGGAAGTTCCGCAGTTCTTC	CASSLDGAGEVPQFF
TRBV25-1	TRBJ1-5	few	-	TGTGCCAGCAGTGAATGGGGCAAAAGCCAGCCCCAGCATTTT	CASSEWGKSQPQHF